These T cell receptor beta chains were read from a single sample in a study of blood T cell repertoires in COVID-19. Repertoires were generated with immunoSEQ multiplex PCR, while TCRdb's copy carries only in-frame clones and drops some. This table has 200,000 to 250,000 clones, around 83% appearing once. Sequenced sample: peripheral blood. The receptor source for this set is a woman in her 50s with acute or convalescent COVID-19. The CDR3 runs from the conserved cysteine through the conserved F or W. The order of the fields is V gene, clone size, J gene, D gene, CDR3 DNA, CDR3 protein. A D gene is named only where the DNA matches it firmly. Only part of the rows carry a size: once, few, many, or a class if the clone is expanded.

v_call: TRBV21-1; clone_size: many; j_call: TRBJ2-1; d_call: NA; cdr3_nt: TGTGCCAGCAGCAAAGGGGCAGGGGGCAACCCCTACAATGAGCAGTTCTTC; cdr3_aa: CASSKGAGGNPYNEQFF
v_call: TRBV5-1; clone_size: NA; j_call: TRBJ2-1; d_call: NA; cdr3_nt: TGCGCCAACCCAACACCCTTCAAATACAATGAGCAGTTCTTC; cdr3_aa: CANPTPFKYNEQFF
v_call: TRBV19; clone_size: NA; j_call: TRBJ1-5; d_call: NA; cdr3_nt: TGTGCCAGTAGTAGGGTCGGCAGGGAGGACGATCAGCCCCAGCATTTT; cdr3_aa: CASSRVGREDDQPQHF
v_call: TRBV14; clone_size: NA; j_call: TRBJ1-2; d_call: NA; cdr3_nt: TGTGCCAGCACCCTTACCGCCACGCAGGGGTACTATGGCTACACCTTC; cdr3_aa: CASTLTATQGYYGYTF
v_call: TRBV5-1; clone_size: NA; j_call: TRBJ2-2; d_call: NA; cdr3_nt: TGCGCCAGCAGCTCCAGAGAGTTACAGACGAACACCGGGGAGCTGTTTTTT; cdr3_aa: CASSSRELQTNTGELFF
v_call: TRBV7-4; clone_size: NA; j_call: TRBJ2-7; d_call: TRBD1; cdr3_nt: TGTGCCAGCAGCTTAAGACAGGGGGCATCCTACGAGCAGTACTTC; cdr3_aa: CASSLRQGASYEQYF
v_call: TRBV12-3/TRBV12-4; clone_size: NA; j_call: TRBJ2-3; d_call: NA; cdr3_nt: TGTGCCAGCAGGAGGCAGGGGTATACGCAGTATTTT; cdr3_aa: CASRRQGYTQYF
v_call: TRBV28; clone_size: NA; j_call: TRBJ1-1; d_call: NA; cdr3_nt: TGTGCCAGCAGCGGACAGCTCTTTGGGACTGAAGCTTTCTTT; cdr3_aa: CASSGQLFGTEAFF
v_call: TRBV7-9; clone_size: few; j_call: TRBJ2-7; d_call: TRBD1; cdr3_nt: TGTGCCAGCAGCGCTCCGGGACAGGGGTCATACGAGCAGTACTTC; cdr3_aa: CASSAPGQGSYEQYF
v_call: TRBV6-1; clone_size: NA; j_call: TRBJ1-3; d_call: NA; cdr3_nt: TGTGCCAGCAGTGAAGCTACCGGGACACCAGGAAACACCATATATTTT; cdr3_aa: CASSEATGTPGNTIYF
v_call: TRBV4-2; clone_size: NA; j_call: TRBJ1-6; d_call: NA; cdr3_nt: TGTGCCAGCAGCCAAGAATCGGTCGATGCGAATTCACCCCTCCACTTT; cdr3_aa: CASSQESVDANSPLHF
v_call: TRBV3-1/TRBV3-2; clone_size: NA; j_call: TRBJ2-3; d_call: NA; cdr3_nt: TGTGCCAGCAGCCAAGTAGCCAGCACAGATACGCAGTATTTT; cdr3_aa: CASSQVASTDTQYF
v_call: TRBV4-1; clone_size: NA; j_call: TRBJ1-4; d_call: NA; cdr3_nt: TGCGCCAGCAGCCAAGACGGGACTGGGCATGAAAAACTGTTTTTT; cdr3_aa: CASSQDGTGHEKLFF
v_call: TRBV28; clone_size: few; j_call: TRBJ1-6; d_call: NA; cdr3_nt: TGTGCCAGCAGTCCTCCGGACACCTATTCACCCCTCCACTTT; cdr3_aa: CASSPPDTYSPLHF
v_call: TRBV7-6; clone_size: NA; j_call: TRBJ1-4; d_call: NA; cdr3_nt: TGTGCCAGCAGCTCTGGGACAAAGAGTAATGAAAAACTGTTTTTT; cdr3_aa: CASSSGTKSNEKLFF
v_call: TRBV6-5; clone_size: NA; j_call: TRBJ1-2; d_call: NA; cdr3_nt: TGTGCCAGCAGTTACGGGGCTCCTAAGGCCTATGGCTACACCTTC; cdr3_aa: CASSYGAPKAYGYTF
v_call: TRBV6-5; clone_size: NA; j_call: TRBJ1-2; d_call: TRBD1; cdr3_nt: TGTGCCAGCACCCAAGCCCTGACAGGGGAAGAAGGCTACACCTTC; cdr3_aa: CASTQALTGEEGYTF
v_call: TRBV6-1; clone_size: NA; j_call: TRBJ1-6; d_call: NA; cdr3_nt: TGTGCCAGCAGTGAAGGCCCTGAGCACCCCAACCACTTT; cdr3_aa: CASSEGPEHPNHF
v_call: TRBV27; clone_size: few; j_call: TRBJ1-5; d_call: NA; cdr3_nt: TGTGCCAGCAGGACAGGCTCCAATCAGCCCCAGCATTTT; cdr3_aa: CASRTGSNQPQHF
v_call: TRBV3-1/TRBV3-2; clone_size: NA; j_call: TRBJ2-7; d_call: NA; cdr3_nt: TGTGCCAGCAGCCATCAGGGTAGGGCCTACGAGCAGTACTTC; cdr3_aa: CASSHQGRAYEQYF
v_call: TRBV10-3; clone_size: NA; j_call: TRBJ1-2; d_call: NA; cdr3_nt: TGTGCCATCAGTGAGCCGCAGTTTGGAGTGAACTATGGCTACACCTTC; cdr3_aa: CAISEPQFGVNYGYTF
v_call: TRBV6-1; clone_size: NA; j_call: TRBJ1-5; d_call: NA; cdr3_nt: TGTGCCAGCAGGGGACACCAGACGGGCAATCAGCCCCAGCATTTT; cdr3_aa: CASRGHQTGNQPQHF
v_call: TRBV5-1; clone_size: NA; j_call: TRBJ2-1; d_call: TRBD1; cdr3_nt: TGCGCCAGCAGGCAAACCGGGACAGGGGAATCGAATGAGCAGTTCTTC; cdr3_aa: CASRQTGTGESNEQFF
v_call: TRBV6-2/TRBV6-3; clone_size: NA; j_call: TRBJ2-7; d_call: TRBD2; cdr3_nt: TGTGCCAGCAGTCCGGGACTAGCGGGGGGTAAAATCCTCCGTCGCACCTACGAGCAGTACTTC; cdr3_aa: CASSPGLAGGKILRRTYEQYF
v_call: TRBV2; clone_size: NA; j_call: TRBJ1-5; d_call: NA; cdr3_nt: TGTGCCAGCAGTGAAGTTCGAGATCAGCCCCAGCATTTT; cdr3_aa: CASSEVRDQPQHF
v_call: TRBV7-2; clone_size: NA; j_call: TRBJ1-2; d_call: NA; cdr3_nt: TGTGCCAGCAGCCTAGGGACGGAGGGCGGCTACACCTTC; cdr3_aa: CASSLGTEGGYTF
v_call: TRBV7-2; clone_size: few; j_call: TRBJ1-2; d_call: NA; cdr3_nt: TGTGCCAGCAGCTTACCAGGGGAAGGCTACACCTTC; cdr3_aa: CASSLPGEGYTF
v_call: TRBV3-1/TRBV3-2; clone_size: NA; j_call: TRBJ2-4; d_call: TRBD2; cdr3_nt: TGTGCCAGCAGCCGAGTCTCCTCAGCGGGGGCCAAAAACATTCAGTACTTC; cdr3_aa: CASSRVSSAGAKNIQYF
v_call: TRBV3-1/TRBV3-2; clone_size: NA; j_call: TRBJ1-4; d_call: TRBD1; cdr3_nt: TGTGCCAGCAGCCAAGACGGAGGACAGGGGGATGAAAAACTGTTTTTT; cdr3_aa: CASSQDGGQGDEKLFF
v_call: TRBV19; clone_size: NA; j_call: TRBJ1-6; d_call: TRBD1; cdr3_nt: TGTGCCAGTAGTACCCGGACAGGGGGAGTTAATTCACCCCTCCACTTT; cdr3_aa: CASSTRTGGVNSPLHF
v_call: TRBV5-1; clone_size: NA; j_call: TRBJ1-1; d_call: TRBD1; cdr3_nt: TGCGCCAGCAGCTTGGCCTCAGGGGGCTCTACTGAAGCTTTCTTT; cdr3_aa: CASSLASGGSTEAFF
v_call: TRBV5-1; clone_size: NA; j_call: TRBJ2-1; d_call: TRBD1; cdr3_nt: TGCGCCAGCAGCTTGGTTGACAGGGCCTTCGATGAGCAGTTCTTC; cdr3_aa: CASSLVDRAFDEQFF
v_call: TRBV30; clone_size: NA; j_call: TRBJ1-1; d_call: TRBD1; cdr3_nt: TGTGCCTGGAGTAGTCCGGGACAGGGGCATCTTAGAAAAATGGGGCCTGAAGCTTTCTTT; cdr3_aa: CAWSSPGQGHLRKMGPEAFF
v_call: TRBV4-3; clone_size: NA; j_call: TRBJ2-1; d_call: TRBD2; cdr3_nt: TGCGCCAGCAGCCAAGATGGGGTAGCGGGGGGGAATGAGCAGTTCTTC; cdr3_aa: CASSQDGVAGGNEQFF
v_call: TRBV7-3; clone_size: NA; j_call: TRBJ2-3; d_call: TRBD2; cdr3_nt: TGTGCCAGCAGCGTAACCGGGACTAATACAGATACGCAGTATTTT; cdr3_aa: CASSVTGTNTDTQYF
v_call: TRBV7-4; clone_size: NA; j_call: TRBJ1-4; d_call: NA; cdr3_nt: TGTGCCAGCAGTACAAGGGTTCGGGAGTGTGAAAAACTGTTTTTT; cdr3_aa: CASSTRVRECEKLFF
v_call: TRBV28; clone_size: NA; j_call: TRBJ1-2; d_call: NA; cdr3_nt: TGTGCCAGCAGTGACCTTGACAGGCGCTATGGCTACACCTTC; cdr3_aa: CASSDLDRRYGYTF
v_call: TRBV28; clone_size: NA; j_call: TRBJ1-5; d_call: TRBD1; cdr3_nt: TGTGCCAGCTGGCGGGACAGGGGAGGGAGCAATCAGCCCCAGCATTTT; cdr3_aa: CASWRDRGGSNQPQHF
v_call: TRBV5-1; clone_size: NA; j_call: TRBJ2-5; d_call: TRBD1; cdr3_nt: TGCGCCAGCAGCTTGTCGGGACAGCAAGAGACCCAGTACTTC; cdr3_aa: CASSLSGQQETQYF
v_call: TRBV11-2; clone_size: few; j_call: TRBJ1-2; d_call: TRBD1; cdr3_nt: TGTGCCAGCAGCCCAGGACAGGTTGCTTATGGCTACACCTTC; cdr3_aa: CASSPGQVAYGYTF
v_call: TRBV5-4; clone_size: NA; j_call: TRBJ2-7; d_call: TRBD2; cdr3_nt: TGTGCCAGCAGCTTGGCAGCGGGAGTGGCCTCCTACGAGCAGTACTTC; cdr3_aa: CASSLAAGVASYEQYF
v_call: TRBV5-8; clone_size: NA; j_call: TRBJ1-2; d_call: TRBD1; cdr3_nt: TGTGCCAGCAGCTGGACAGGGATAGATCGTGGCTACACCTTC; cdr3_aa: CASSWTGIDRGYTF
v_call: TRBV30; clone_size: NA; j_call: TRBJ1-2; d_call: TRBD1; cdr3_nt: TGTGCCTGGGGGATACAGGGGGCGACTGGCTACACCTTC; cdr3_aa: CAWGIQGATGYTF
v_call: TRBV7-9; clone_size: NA; j_call: TRBJ2-7; d_call: NA; cdr3_nt: TGTGCCAGCAGCTTAACAGGACACGAGCAGTACTTC; cdr3_aa: CASSLTGHEQYF
v_call: TRBV15; clone_size: NA; j_call: TRBJ1-2; d_call: NA; cdr3_nt: TGTGCCACCAGCAGAGATCAGGTCAGAGAGGGCGGTGGCTACACCTTC; cdr3_aa: CATSRDQVREGGGYTF
v_call: TRBV5-4; clone_size: NA; j_call: TRBJ1-2; d_call: NA; cdr3_nt: TGTGCCAGCAGCTTGGTTAGCGGGGCCGGCTACACCTTC; cdr3_aa: CASSLVSGAGYTF
v_call: TRBV28; clone_size: once; j_call: TRBJ1-4; d_call: TRBD1; cdr3_nt: TGTGCCAGCCATGACAGGGGTACTAATGAAAAACTGTTTTTT; cdr3_aa: CASHDRGTNEKLFF
v_call: TRBV2; clone_size: once; j_call: TRBJ1-4; d_call: NA; cdr3_nt: TGTGCCAGCAAACTGGGGCAGGGGAATGAAAAACTGTTTTTT; cdr3_aa: CASKLGQGNEKLFF
v_call: TRBV5-4; clone_size: NA; j_call: TRBJ2-7; d_call: TRBD2; cdr3_nt: TGTGCCAGCAGCTTGGGGACTAGCGGAACCTACGAGCAGTACTTC; cdr3_aa: CASSLGTSGTYEQYF
v_call: TRBV7-2; clone_size: NA; j_call: TRBJ1-2; d_call: NA; cdr3_nt: TGTGCCAGCAGCTTCGGACAGACTAACTATGGCTACACCTTC; cdr3_aa: CASSFGQTNYGYTF
v_call: TRBV30; clone_size: NA; j_call: TRBJ1-1; d_call: NA; cdr3_nt: TGTGCCTGGAGCCCCCTAACTGAAGCTTTCTTT; cdr3_aa: CAWSPLTEAFF
v_call: TRBV6-5; clone_size: NA; j_call: TRBJ1-2; d_call: TRBD1; cdr3_nt: TGTGCCAGCAGACAACGGACAGGGGGCGCCTATGGCTACACCTTC; cdr3_aa: CASRQRTGGAYGYTF
v_call: TRBV6-5; clone_size: NA; j_call: TRBJ1-2; d_call: TRBD1; cdr3_nt: TGTGCCAGCACTCGGACAGGGAAGGATGGCTACACCTTC; cdr3_aa: CASTRTGKDGYTF